This is a list of T cell receptor beta chains from one sample in a study of control samples from healthy donors and cancer patients. The assay was immunoSEQ multiplex PCR, and TCRdb's table has in-frame clones only and misses some. The table records roughly 130,000 clones, about 93% of them present only once. Sequencing was done on a sample of PBMCs. These receptor sequences come from a man over 45 with head and neck cancer. Each CDR3 is given with its conserved first and last residue. The D gene is left open where the match is weak. Clone size, where shown, is once, few, many, or a class for clones that have expanded.

TRBJ2-7,TRBV5-1,TRBD2,-,TGCGCCAGCAGCCCCGGACTAGCAGACGAGCAGTACTTC,CASSPGLADEQYF
TRBJ2-5,TRBV6-5,-,-,TGTGCCAGCAAGGGGACACCAGTGGAGACCCAGTACTTC,CASKGTPVETQYF
TRBJ1-1,TRBV5-1,TRBD1,-,TGCGCCACCGGGACAGGGACGAACACTGAAGCTTTCTTT,CATGTGTNTEAFF
TRBJ2-1,TRBV2,TRBD1,once,TGTGCCAGCAGGGGAGGACAGGGGGAATATGGTGAGCAGTTCTTC,CASRGGQGEYGEQFF
TRBJ2-2,TRBV7-2,-,-,TGTGCCAGCAGCTTAGCGAGGACCCAAGTCCAAACCGGGGAGCTGTTTTTT,CASSLARTQVQTGELFF
TRBJ1-2,TRBV5-1,-,once,TGCGCCAGCAGCGAGTCTACAGCTAACTATGGCTACACCTTC,CASSESTANYGYTF
TRBJ2-3,TRBV7-2,-,-,TGTGCCAGCAGCTTAGGCCGGTTGGGGGGGGCCGCAGATACGCAGTATTTT,CASSLGRLGGAADTQYF
TRBJ2-5,TRBV5-8,TRBD2,-,TGTGCCAGCAACCCTCTGCGGGAGGGGAAAGAGACCCAGTACTTC,CASNPLREGKETQYF
TRBJ2-3,TRBV7-2,-,-,TGTGCCAGCCGAGGTGGACTTAGCACAGATACGCAGTATTTT,CASRGGLSTDTQYF
TRBJ2-6,TRBV11-2,-,-,TGTGCCAGCAGCTTCGACAGTCCCAACGTCCTGACTTTC,CASSFDSPNVLTF
TRBJ1-5,TRBV30,-,-,TGTGCCTGGAGTGTAGGAGGCAATAGCAATCAGCCCCAGCATTTT,CAWSVGGNSNQPQHF
TRBJ1-1,TRBV28,TRBD1,-,TGTGCCAGCGGAACACAGGGGGTCAGCACTGAAGCTTTCTTT,CASGTQGVSTEAFF
TRBJ2-5,TRBV4-2,TRBD2,-,TGTGCCAGCAGCCCAGCGGGGGGGCCCTCAGAGACCCAGTACTTC,CASSPAGGPSETQYF
TRBJ1-1,TRBV7-2,TRBD1,-,TGTGCCAGCAGCTTCCTCAGGGGGCAGGACACTGAAGCTTTCTTT,CASSFLRGQDTEAFF
TRBJ2-1,TRBV7-7,-,-,TGTGCCAGCAGCCTGGGGTCCTACAATGAGCAGTTCTTC,CASSLGSYNEQFF
TRBJ2-7,TRBV27,-,-,TGTGCCAGCCAGGTATACTCCTACGAGCAGTACTTC,CASQVYSYEQYF